Sequencing of this TCR beta chain was carried out in a study of blood T cell repertoires in COVID-19. At the level of the study: PBMCs, B-cell-depleted T cells, or T cells were the source of the cDNA or gDNA that made up the material.

Seattle patients were enrolled while actively infected and followed longitudinally. Some clones are missing from TCRdb's copy, which holds only in-frame ones; the method was immunoSEQ multiplex PCR. The sample has about 140,000 clones; roughly 84% are singletons. The CDR3 spans 13 residues. V lost 9 bases to trimming and J lost 5 bases, with 17 bases between them. Germline V lookup: CDR1 SGHRS, CDR2 YFSETQ. The chain has TRBV5-1 and TRBJ1-1, with TRBD1 as a possible D gene (6 bases). The TCR was taken from a young man with COVID-19, enrolled during active disease. Sequenced material: peripheral blood. The CDR3 DNA follows: TGCGCCAACAGAACAGGGTGCTCGACTGAAGCTTTCTTT. Protein product: CANRTGCSTEAFF. Filled out from reference TRBV5-1 and TRBJ1-1, the complete variable domain reads KAGVTQTPRYLIKTRGQQVTLSCSPISGHRSVSWYQQTPGQGLQFLFEYFSETQRNKGNFPGRFSGRQFSNSRSEMNVSTLELGDSALYLCANRTGCSTEAFFGQGTRLTVV.